Following are 18 T cell receptor beta chains from one sample sequenced in a study of OX40 agonist ivuxolimab in advanced cancers. Here immunoSEQ multiplex PCR was the method, and the copy in TCRdb shows in-frame clones only, minus some. The profile shows 61,000 or so clones, approximately 90% of them singletons. This material consisted of CD4+ or CD8+ T cells sorted from blood, taken in a trial of the OX40 agonist ivuxolimab. The receptor source for this set is an adult with an advanced solid tumor such as melanoma, head and neck, liver or kidney cancer.

This sequence joins TRBV7-2 and TRBJ2-5; 10 bases match TRBD2. The V gene end was trimmed by 1 base and the J gene end by 2 bases; junction bases not matched to a gene: 7. Germline CDR1 is SGHTA and CDR2 is FQGNSA. The CDR3 covers 17 residues. The CDR3 sequence: CASSLVRLAGEQETQYF. The CDR3 DNA reads as TGTGCCAGCAGCTTAGTGCGGCTAGCGGGGGAGCAAGAGACCCAGTACTTC.

The rearrangement uses TRBV30 and TRBJ1-5; no firm D call. Germline CDR1 GTSNPN, CDR2 SVGIG (reference sequence). V gave up 3 bases and J gave up 4 bases, with 13 bases separating them. The CDR3 sequence is 14 residues long. The CDR3 loop reads CAWSSHSLNQPQHF. DNA of the CDR3: TGTGCCTGGAGCTCACACAGCCTGAATCAGCCCCAGCATTTT.

V gene TRBV6-1 combines with J gene TRBJ2-5; 9 bases line up with TRBD1. The germline V gene encodes CDR1 MNHNS and CDR2 SASEGT. J gave up 5 bases and V 6 bases, and 7 bases lay outside the gene matches. The CDR3 spans 14 residues. DNA for the CDR3: TGTGCCAGCAGCAACAGGGGGCTCGGGGAGACCCAGTACTTC. It specifies CASSNRGLGETQYF.

The V and J genes are TRBV19 and TRBJ2-1; 7 bases agree with TRBD1. Germline V CDR1 and CDR2: LNHDA, SQIVND (reference sequence). The trim removed 3 bases at V and 5 bases at J, leaving 7 bases unmatched. The CDR3 runs 15 residues. The CDR3 here is CASSINRGPHNEQFF. The CDR3 DNA reads as TGTGCCAGTAGTATCAACAGGGGCCCTCACAATGAGCAGTTCTTC.

The chain links TRBV19 to TRBJ1-1, with 7 bases lining up with TRBD1. Germline CDR1 LNHDA, CDR2 SQIVND (reference sequence). J was trimmed by 4 bases and V by 10 bases; bases with no gene match: 15. The CDR3 consists of 15 residues. The CDR3 DNA sequence: TGTGCCACCAGTCCCCTGACAGGGAGAACCACTGAAGCTTTCTTT. Protein sequence: CATSPLTGRTTEAFF.

The chain combines TRBV6-5 with TRBJ2-1, with unresolved D. With 0 bases removed from V and 7 bases from J, the gap between germline ends came to 13 bases. Germline V gene sequence: CDR1 MNHEY, CDR2 SVGAGI. The CDR3 consists of 15 residues. The CDR3 reads CASSYSILGRNEQFF. The CDR3 DNA follows: TGTGCCAGCAGTTACTCGATTCTAGGAAGGAATGAGCAGTTCTTC.

The chain recombines TRBV6-1 with TRBJ2-7; 9 bases line up with TRBD1. The germline V gene encodes CDR1 MNHNS and CDR2 SASEGT. The CDR3 consists of 14 residues. After removal of 7 bases from V and 6 bases from J, the junction contained 10 bases not matched to a gene. DNA for the CDR3: TGTGCCAGCACAATGGGACAGGGATTGTCCGAGCAGTACTTC. It specifies CASTMGQGLSEQYF.

This clone was counted at least ten times. This rearrangement joins TRBV12-5 to TRBJ1-5, with D possibly being TRBD1 (5 bases). This CDR3 is built from 16 residues. CDR1 and CDR2 (germline): LGHNT, FRNRAP. Trimming pared 6 bases from V and 2 bases from J, leaving 17 bases between. CDR3 DNA: TGTGCTAGTGGACGGGACCTGGGGTTTGGCAATCAGCCCCAGCATTTT. Residues: CASGRDLGFGNQPQHF.

The chain combines TRBV5-1 with TRBJ2-7; weak D call: TRBD2 (7 bases). Germline V gene sequence: CDR1 SGHRS, CDR2 YFSETQ. V lost 4 bases, J lost 6 bases, and 20 bases lay in between. The CDR3 consists of 15 residues. In DNA form, the CDR3 reads TGCGCCAGCAGCCCCACACGGGGGGCCCAAGTCGAGCAGTACTTC. Translating it yields CASSPTRGAQVEQYF.

The genes are TRBV12-5 and TRBJ1-3; no definite D call. Germline-derived CDR1 and CDR2 are LGHNT and FRNRAP. With 3 bases removed from V and 0 bases from J, the gap between germline ends came to 6 bases. This CDR3 has 14 amino acids. The CDR3 DNA is TGTGCTAGTGGTTTCTCGGGCTCTGGAAACACCATATATTTT. This sequence encodes CASGFSGSGNTIYF.

The genes are TRBV6-1 and TRBJ1-2, with TRBD1 as a possible D gene (5 bases). The CDR3 sequence is 15 residues long. Germline CDR1 is MNHNS and CDR2 is SASEGT. V lost 6 bases, J lost 2 bases, and 16 bases lay in between. CDR3 amino acids: CASRGSVWGNYGYTF. Written as DNA, the CDR3 is TGTGCCAGCAGGGGCAGCGTTTGGGGCAACTATGGCTACACCTTC.

This rearrangement joins TRBV6-1 to TRBJ2-3; 15 bases align to TRBD2. V trimming: 3 bases; J trimming: 1 base; junction bases outside the gene matches: 8. The germline V gene has CDR1 MNHNS and CDR2 SASEGT. The CDR3 has 19 residues. CDR3 region: CASSEFGLAGGQGTDTQYF. The CDR3 DNA is TGTGCCAGCAGTGAGTTCGGACTAGCGGGGGGGCAAGGCACAGATACGCAGTATTTT.

The rearrangement links TRBV5-1 to TRBJ1-2, with a weak D call TRBD1 (5 bases). Germline V gene sequence: CDR1 SGHRS, CDR2 YFSETQ. The CDR3 runs to 14 residues. The V and J ends lost 4 bases and 6 bases respectively, with 16 bases between them. The CDR3 DNA reads TGCGCCAGCAGCCTAAGCGGGACGGTTGATGGCTACACCTTC. It specifies CASSLSGTVDGYTF.

The rearrangement uses TRBV19 and TRBJ2-7, with D maybe TRBD1 (6 bases). This CDR3 has 15 amino acids. The germline V gene encodes CDR1 LNHDA and CDR2 SQIVND (reference sequence). V lost 2 bases and J lost 4, with 15 bases in between. The CDR3 sequence is CASSISGQTIYEQYF. DNA for the CDR3: TGTGCCAGTAGTATATCCGGACAGACAATTTACGAGCAGTACTTC.

This sequence joins TRBV7-6 and TRBJ1-3; D ambiguous. V was pared by 0 bases and J by 0 bases, with 6 bases between. CDR1 is SGHVS and CDR2 is FNYEAQ in the germline V gene. The CDR3 is 15 amino acids. As DNA, the CDR3 is TGTGCCAGCAGCTTAGCGGGCCTCTCTGGAAACACCATATATTTT. Protein product: CASSLAGLSGNTIYF.

CDR3 sequence (DNA): TGTGCCAGCAAGGGAGGGGGGGGGTATGGCTACACCTTC. Encoded protein: CASKGGGGYGYTF. This rearrangement joins TRBV6-1 to TRBJ1-2; a weak D match, TRBD1 (6 bases). The germline V and J ends were trimmed by 7 bases and 5 bases, with 14 bases remaining between them. The CDR3 sequence is 13 residues long. Germline CDR1 MNHNS, CDR2 SASEGT.

The gene calls are TRBV5-1 and TRBJ1-1; TRBD1 agrees at 10 bases. The V and J ends lost 4 bases and 0 bases, in that order; junction bases with no gene match: 6. This CDR3 spans 16 amino acids. Germline-derived CDR1 and CDR2 are SGHRS and YFSETQ. Here the CDR3 reads CASSQGQGLMNTEAFF. The CDR3 coding sequence is TGCGCCAGCAGCCAGGGACAGGGGCTAATGAACACTGAAGCTTTCTTT.

This CDR3 reads CASSQRPLGGEKLFF. CDR3 coding DNA: TGTGCCAGCAGCCAAAGACCCCTAGGAGGTGAAAAACTGTTTTTT. The chain combines TRBV14 with TRBJ1-4; D gene unclear. The CDR3 runs to 15 residues. Germline V lookup: CDR1 SGHDN, CDR2 FVKESK. With 2 bases removed from V and 7 bases from J, the gap between germline ends came to 14 bases.